This TCR beta chain originates from a study of identical twins. Study observations and caveats: Twins shared beta out-of-frame sequences in excess, but this excess was weaker. The same donors were not followed; conclusions instead depended on cross-sectional statistical analysis.

In its sample, this clonotype was seen a few times. As yet, its antigen is unknown. Only healthy Caucasians were enrolled as donors. With template switching, a universal primer site was added, and the cDNA carried unique molecular identifiers. TCRdb processed the 5' RACE reads anew with MiXCR; each CDR3 protein has one entry. The sample holds around 490,000 distinct CDR3 sequences, more than 13% seen once. The CDR3 runs 14 residues. Germline CDR1 is SGHTA and CDR2 is FQGNSA. Between the trimmed V and J ends, which lost 2 bases and 5 bases, there was a span of 13 bases. In addition, the sample was reused for a study of yellow fever vaccine responses in identical twins.

V and J are TRBV7-2 and TRBJ2-7; D tentatively fits TRBD1 or TRBD2 (6 bases each). The TCR was taken from a woman between 18 and 30 years old in good health. The sequenced material came from CD4+ T cells sorted from blood. As DNA, the CDR3 is TGTGCCAGCAGCTTAAGGGTCGGGGGCCACGAGCAGTACTTC. It encodes CASSLRVGGHEQYF.